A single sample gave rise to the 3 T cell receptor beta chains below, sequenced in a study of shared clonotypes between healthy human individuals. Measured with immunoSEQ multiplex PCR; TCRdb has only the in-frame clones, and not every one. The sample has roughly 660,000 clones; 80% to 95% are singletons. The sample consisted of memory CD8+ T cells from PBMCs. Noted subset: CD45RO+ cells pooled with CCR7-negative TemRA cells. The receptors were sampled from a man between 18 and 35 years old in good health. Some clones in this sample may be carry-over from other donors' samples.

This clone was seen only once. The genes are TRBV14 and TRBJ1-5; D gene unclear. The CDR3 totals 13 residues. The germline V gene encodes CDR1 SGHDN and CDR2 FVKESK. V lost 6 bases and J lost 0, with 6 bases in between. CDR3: CASRQYSNQPQHF. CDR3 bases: TGTGCCAGCAGGCAGTATAGCAATCAGCCCCAGCATTTT.

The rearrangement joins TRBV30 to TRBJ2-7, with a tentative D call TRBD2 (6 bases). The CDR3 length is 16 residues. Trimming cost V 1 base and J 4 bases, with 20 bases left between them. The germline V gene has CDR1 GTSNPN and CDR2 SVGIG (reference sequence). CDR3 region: CAWSGGSGSLKYEQYF. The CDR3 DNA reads TGTGCCTGGAGTGGAGGTAGCGGAAGCCTCAAATACGAGCAGTACTTC.

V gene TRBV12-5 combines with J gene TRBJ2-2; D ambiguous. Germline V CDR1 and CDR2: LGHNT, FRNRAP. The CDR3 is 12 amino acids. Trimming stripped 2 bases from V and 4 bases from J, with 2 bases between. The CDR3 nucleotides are TGTGCTAGTGGTTTGCCCACCGGGGAGCTGTTTTTT. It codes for CASGLPTGELFF. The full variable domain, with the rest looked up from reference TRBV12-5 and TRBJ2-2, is DARVTQTPRHKVTEMGQEVTMRCQPILGHNTVFWYRQTMMQGLELLAYFRNRAPLDDSGMPKDRFSAEMPDATLATLKIQPSEPRDSAVYFCASGLPTGELFFGEGSRLTVL.